What follows are 19 T cell receptor beta chains derived from one specimen sequenced in a study of blood T cells in healthy people across ages. The use of a sample-barcoded 5' primer and a J-beta primer mix characterized a second PCR of about 7 to 12 cycles. TCRdb re-derived calls from the 5' RACE reads in MiXCR, one entry per CDR3 protein. Of hundreds of thousands of distinct CDR3 sequences detected, 40% to 65% appear once; the ten largest clones hold approximately 13%. Sequencing was done on a sample of blood. The receptors here all came from a woman of 80 years or more in good health.

The chain links TRBV2 to TRBJ2-7, with D tentatively TRBD1 or TRBD2 (5 bases each). The V gene lost 3 bases and the J gene lost 3 bases, with 9 bases spanning the gap. Germline CDR1 reads SNHLY; CDR2 reads FYNNEI. This CDR3 spans 13 amino acids. This chain's CDR3 is CASSEGPLYEQYF. CDR3 coding DNA: TGTGCCAGCAGTGAGGGACCCCTCTACGAGCAGTACTTC.

Turning to this clonotype: Possible read error: a much larger clone is one base away. The chain links TRBV3-1 to TRBJ2-7, with a weak D call TRBD1 (5 bases). CDR1 and CDR2 (germline): LGHDT, YNNKEL (reference sequence). The length of the CDR3 is 14 residues. The CDR3 bases are TGTGCCGGCAGCCAAGGACGACAGCCCCACGAGCAGTACTTC. It codes for CAGSQGRQPHEQYF.

This clonotype was counted at least ten times. The chain recombines TRBV7-9 with TRBJ2-3; D might be TRBD2 (6 bases). The CDR3 is 17 residues long. Germline values: CDR1 SEHNR, CDR2 FQNEAQ (reference sequence). Trimming took 5 bases from V and 1 from J, leaving 19 bases between them. The CDR3 reads CASSPRSGGLRTDTQYF. The DNA of the CDR3 is TGTGCCAGCAGCCCACGATCCGGAGGACTACGCACAGATACGCAGTATTTT.

Ten or more counts support this clonotype. The V gene is TRBV2, the J gene TRBJ1-4; D uncertain. V shed 2 bases and J shed 8 bases, with 12 bases lying between them. This CDR3 is 14 amino acids long. Germline lookup yields CDR1 SNHLY and CDR2 FYNNEI. CDR3: CASSERPGGEKLFF. CDR3 coding DNA: TGTGCCAGCAGTGAACGGCCCGGAGGGGAAAAACTGTTTTTT.

V and J are TRBV12-3 or TRBV12-4 and TRBJ1-4; unclear D gene. Trimming cost V 1 base and J 5 bases, with 11 bases left between them. The CDR3 runs to 15 residues. CDR3 residues: CASSLGRWLNEKLFF. CDR3 bases: TGTGCCAGCAGTTTAGGACGGTGGCTGAATGAAAAACTGTTTTTT.

This clonotype was seen a few times. The chain recombines TRBV6-6 with TRBJ1-1, with a weak D call TRBD1 (6 bases). The CDR3 is made up of 14 amino acids. V was pared by 7 bases and J by 5 bases, with 17 bases between. Germline values: CDR1 MNHNY, CDR2 SVGAGI (reference sequence). The CDR3 reads CASTISPQGTEAFF. DNA of the CDR3: TGTGCCAGCACCATATCACCACAGGGTACTGAAGCTTTCTTT.

The chain joins TRBV2 to TRBJ1-1; D may be TRBD1 (5 bases). Germline V gene data show CDR1 as SNHLY and CDR2 as FYNNEI. The CDR3 has 13 residues. V was clipped by 4 bases and J by 7 bases, with 13 bases between them. CDR3 sequence reads: CASSVIRGHEAFF. DNA of the CDR3: TGTGCCAGCAGTGTTATCCGGGGCCATGAAGCTTTCTTT.

This clonotype was seen ten or more times. The chain employs TRBV6-5 and TRBJ2-3, with D hard to call. The germline V and J ends were trimmed by 3 bases and 0 bases, with 4 bases remaining between them. Germline V gives CDR1 MNHEY, CDR2 SVGAGI. The CDR3 is made up of 13 amino acids. CDR3 sequence: CASSYQSTDTQYF. For the CDR3, the DNA is TGTGCCAGCAGTTATCAGAGCACAGATACGCAGTATTTT.

CDR3 sequence: CATSPSGKSYEQYF. CDR3 in DNA: TGTGCCACCTCTCCTAGCGGGAAGTCCTACGAGCAGTACTTC. This rearrangement joins TRBV2 to TRBJ2-7; 9 positions match TRBD2. The CDR3 has 14 residues. V lost 10 bases and J lost 1; bases outside the gene matches: 8. Per the germline V gene, CDR1 is SNHLY and CDR2 is FYNNEI.

This clonotype has just one count. Relative to the germline gene, one junction end is altered; a read error may explain this. CDR3 sequence (DNA): TGCGCCAGCAGTTTCACTAGCGGGGGCGGAAGCTCCTACAATGAGCAGTACTTC. This translates into CASSFTSGGGSSYNEQYF. The gene calls are TRBV6-5 and TRBJ2-7, with 11 bases fitting TRBD2. The CDR3 sequence is 18 residues long. Germline-derived CDR1 and CDR2 are MNHEY and SVGAGI.

This chain connects TRBV7-2 to TRBJ2-1, with a tentative D call TRBD2 (5 bases). This CDR3 comprises 11 residues. The V end was cut by 5 bases, the J end by 15 bases, with 14 bases between. The germline V gene encodes CDR1 SGHTA and CDR2 FQGNSA. CDR3 sequence reads: CASSVRDSPFF. CDR3 coding DNA: TGTGCCAGCAGCGTCCGGGATTCCCCGTTCTTC.

A few counts support this clonotype. V is TRBV9 and J is TRBJ2-5; 10 bases map to TRBD2. V trimming: 4 bases; J trimming: 11 bases; junction bases outside the gene matches: 14. Germline V gene data show CDR1 as SGDLS and CDR2 as YYNGEE. The CDR3 has 15 residues. In nucleotides, the CDR3 is TGTGCCAGCAGCACCCGGACTAGCGGATACAATGAGCAGTACTTC. Its translation is CASSTRTSGYNEQYF.

The V gene is TRBV28, the J gene TRBJ2-3, with TRBD1 identical over 7 bases. Germline CDR1 and CDR2: MDHEN and SYDVKM. The CDR3 has 17 residues. With V trimmed by 10 bases and J by 1 base, 17 bases remained unmatched. CDR3: CANRGPRRSVGTDTQYF. In DNA form, the CDR3 reads TGTGCCAACAGGGGACCCCGGAGAAGTGTTGGCACAGATACGCAGTATTTT.

There are many counts of this clonotype. The rearrangement links TRBV6-5 to TRBJ2-5; tentatively, D is TRBD1 or TRBD2 (6 bases each). The CDR3 runs to 13 residues. The V and J ends lost 5 bases and 5 bases respectively, with 12 bases between them. Germline assignment: CDR1 MNHEY and CDR2 SVGAGI. This chain's CDR3 is CASSRDGGETQYF. CDR3 in DNA: TGTGCCAGCAGTAGGGACGGGGGCGAGACCCAGTACTTC.

V is TRBV30 and J is TRBJ2-7; 12 nucleotides align to TRBD2. The CDR3 is 17 residues long. Trimming at V came to 2 bases and at J to 2 bases, leaving 10 bases not matched to a gene. Germline loops: CDR1 GTSNPN, CDR2 SVGIG (reference sequence). The CDR3 DNA follows: TGTGCCTGGAGTATGGCTAGCGGGAGGGCTTGGACCTACGAGCAGTACTTC. Its protein product is CAWSMASGRAWTYEQYF.

Worth noting for this clonotype: One end of the junction is discordant with germline, which a read error may explain. This rearrangement joins TRBV7-2 to TRBJ2-7; D not certain. Germline-derived CDR1 and CDR2 are SGHTA and FQGNSA. This CDR3 region has 13 residues. CDR3 in DNA: TGTGCCAGCAGCTCTCGCAGCTCCGACGAGCAGTACTTC. It specifies CASSSRSSDEQYF.

In regard to this clonotype: One base away lies a much larger clone, so this may be a sequencing read error. The chain uses TRBV4-1 and TRBJ2-1; 7 nucleotides match TRBD1. The CDR3 covers 18 residues. Germline V gene lookup returns CDR1 MGHRA and CDR2 YSYEKL. For the CDR3, the DNA is TGCGCCAGCGGCCAGTTAAACCTCCGGGACAGAGGATACAATGAGCAGTTCTTC. As protein: CASGQLNLRDRGYNEQFF.

This clonotype was found a few times. The rearrangement links TRBV3-1 to TRBJ2-5; D call uncertain. CDR1 is LGHDT and CDR2 is YNNKEL in the germline V gene (reference sequence). CDR3 length equals 15 residues. Trimming took off 1 base at V and 1 base at J, with 10 bases between the two ends. CDR3 DNA sequence: TGTGCCAGCAGCCAAGCTTACGCCATCCAAGAGACCCAGTACTTC. This encodes CASSQAYAIQETQYF.

The chain couples TRBV20-1 to TRBJ2-4, with TRBD1 identical over 9 bases. This CDR3 region has 16 residues. V trimming: 6 bases; J trimming: 6 bases; junction bases outside the gene matches: 15. Germline lookup yields CDR1 DFQATT and CDR2 SNEGSKA (reference sequence). The CDR3 loop is CSATRAGTGTGNIQYF. The DNA for the CDR3 is TGCAGTGCCACTAGGGCCGGGACAGGGACTGGAAACATTCAGTACTTC.